This T cell receptor (beta chain) emerged from a study of shared clonotypes between healthy human individuals. Study results and caveats: Richness estimates generally favored naive over memory subsets.

The V gene end was trimmed by 3 bases and the J gene end by 3 bases; junction bases not matched to a gene: 1. The CDR3 has 14 residues. The germline V gene has CDR1 SNHLY and CDR2 FYNNEI. Libraries were prepared by immunoSEQ multiplex PCR; TCRdb keeps only in-frame clonotypes and omits some of them. The sample consists of about 1.5 million clones, 95% to 99% of them appearing once. CD45RA+ naive and CD45RA-negative memory subsets were separated from CD4+ cells. The table lists this clone with a count of one. Antigen: not known. The sequenced sample was naive CD4+ T cells sorted from blood. Subset denoted: CD45RA+ positively selected. V gene TRBV2 combines with J gene TRBJ2-7; 11 nucleotides align to TRBD2. The TCR originated in a man younger than 40 in good health. The CDR3 coding sequence is TGTGCCAGCAGTGAGACTAGCGGGGACTACGAGCAGTACTTC. Its translation: CASSETSGDYEQYF.